This T cell receptor (beta chain) was captured in a study of T cell repertoires in cytomegalovirus infection. Findings and limits, study-wide: Based on cumulative public TCR beta family frequency, carriers of CMV plus the relevant HLA were identified. Ex vivo, HLA-C-restricted CMV-specific TCR beta clonotypes prevailed over the rest of the response.

Turning to this clonotype: Its antigen is not known.

Via MiXCR, TCRdb re-called the reads, giving one row per CDR3 protein. The sample shows fewer than 300,000 distinct CDR3 sequences, roughly 25% of them seen only once. This CDR3 spans 12 amino acids. Germline V gives CDR1 SQVTM, CDR2 ANQGSEA. The V and J ends lost 5 bases and 3 bases respectively, with 11 bases between them. V and J are TRBV29-1 and TRBJ2-7; D possibly corresponds to TRBD2 (6 bases). This sequence was found in a human donor in good health (CMV status not recorded). Some clones in this sample may be carry-over from other donors' samples. Sequencing was performed on PBMCs. The CDR3, as DNA: TGCAGCGTTTCGACGGGAGTCTACGAGCAGTACTTC. This gives the protein CSVSTGVYEQYF.